A single T cell receptor (beta chain) is shown here with its context. What it binds is not known. This entry comes from a study of identical twins. The CDR3 contains 13 residues. The trim removed 3 bases at V and 6 bases at J, leaving 4 bases unmatched. Per germline, CDR1 DFQATT and CDR2 SNEGSKA (reference sequence). The study's findings and limits: Fewer insertions were carried by abundant cord blood beta clonotypes, but none was seen in memory repertoires. Donors were not followed over many years; analysis was cross-sectional.

TCRdb re-analysed the 5' RACE reads in MiXCR, keeping a single row per CDR3 protein. The sample includes about 470,000 distinct CDR3 sequences, 20% to 25% of them seen just once. These data were also reused for a study on T cells expressing NK-cell markers. As that study records: A range of roughly 1.0-7.0% of CD8+ T cells consisted of dominant NKG2C+ clonotypes in 6 or 7 donors.

V usage is TRBV20-1 and J usage is TRBJ2-3; 9 nucleotides align to TRBD2. This clonotype originated in a woman between 18 and 29 years old in good health. The sequencing input was CD4+ T cells sorted from blood. The CDR3 nucleotides read TGCAGTGCTAGGGGACTAGCATGGGATACGCAGTATTTT. Protein sequence: CSARGLAWDTQYF.